The 30 T cell receptor beta chains presented below share a single source sample, sequenced in a study of blood T cell repertoires in COVID-19. Produced via immunoSEQ multiplex PCR; TCRdb's table is partial and in-frame only. The sample records roughly 140,000 clones, roughly four fifths being singletons. Sequenced input: peripheral blood. The receptors come from a woman older than 75 with acute or convalescent COVID-19.

This sequence joins TRBV18 and TRBJ1-5; 8 bases are a match to TRBD1. The germline CDR1 and CDR2 sequences are KGHSH and LQKENI. This CDR3 is built from 15 residues. V lost 2 bases and J lost 3; bases outside the gene matches: 3. The CDR3 DNA follows: TGTGCCAGCTCACCAGGACAGGGTGACAATCAGCCCCAGCATTTT. This gives the protein CASSPGQGDNQPQHF.

The CDR3 spells CATSRDPSGSGNTIYF. The CDR3 DNA is TGTGCCACCAGCAGAGATCCCTCCGGCTCTGGAAACACCATATATTTT. This chain joins TRBV15 and TRBJ1-3; no definite D call. Germline lookup yields CDR1 LNHNV and CDR2 YYDKDF (reference sequence). This CDR3 comprises 16 residues. Trimming pared 0 bases from V and 0 bases from J, leaving 9 bases between.

The chain is built from TRBV19 and TRBJ2-4, with 10 nucleotides matching TRBD2. The length of the CDR3 is 15 residues. J gave up 8 bases and V 3 bases, and 7 bases lay outside the gene matches. Germline CDR1 reads LNHDA; CDR2 reads SQIVND (reference sequence). CDR3 region: CASSIISGRRHIQYF. Here the CDR3 DNA reads TGTGCCAGTAGTATCATTAGCGGGAGGAGGCACATTCAGTACTTC.

The chain employs TRBV6-6 and TRBJ2-5, with 8 bases aligning to TRBD2. Germline V gene sequence: CDR1 MNHNY, CDR2 SVGAGI (reference sequence). V gave up 2 bases and J gave up 3 bases; unmatched junction bases: 5. CDR3 length: 15 amino acids. The CDR3 DNA reads TGTGCCAGCAGTTACGTCGGTAGCGGGGAAGAGACCCAGTACTTC. This codes for CASSYVGSGEETQYF.

Points on this clone: The sample holds other DNA sequences that translate to the same CDR3. The rearrangement uses TRBV5-4 and TRBJ2-5; weak D call: TRBD2 (6 bases). Germline V gives CDR1 SGHNT, CDR2 YYREEE (reference sequence). This CDR3 spans 15 amino acids. V lost 5 bases and J 5 bases, leaving 19 bases between the germline ends. CDR3 residues: CASRLGGGGGETQYF. CDR3 DNA sequence: TGTGCCAGCAGACTGGGGGGTGGAGGCGGGGAGACCCAGTACTTC.

The J gene is TRBJ1-5, the V gene TRBV6-5, with a tentative D call TRBD1 (6 bases). The CDR3 contains 16 residues. V lost 0 bases to trimming and J lost 7 bases, with 16 bases between them. Germline CDR1 is MNHEY and CDR2 is SVGAGI. The DNA for the CDR3 is TGTGCCAGCAGTTACTCCGACAGGAACGAGAGGCAGCCCCAGCATTTT. As protein: CASSYSDRNERQPQHF.

The chain couples TRBV7-8 to TRBJ2-1; a weak D match, TRBD1 (5 bases). CDR1 and CDR2 (germline): SGHVS, FQNEAQ. The V gene lost 2 bases and the J gene lost 8 bases, with 13 bases spanning the gap. This CDR3 comprises 14 residues. The CDR3 reads CASSLTQGADEQFF. The CDR3, as DNA: TGTGCCAGCAGCTTAACGCAGGGCGCGGATGAGCAGTTCTTC. The full variable domain, completed using reference TRBV7-8 and TRBJ2-1, is GAGVSQSPRYKVAKRGQDVALRCDPISGHVSLFWYQQALGQGPEFLTYFQNEAQLDKSGLPSDRFFAERPEGSVSTLKIQRTQQEDSAVYLCASSLTQGADEQFFGPGTRLTVL.

This chain joins TRBV18 and TRBJ2-7; D is possibly TRBD1 (6 bases). Trimming took off 6 bases at V and 3 bases at J, with 18 bases between the two ends. Germline CDR1 reads KGHSH; CDR2 reads LQKENI. The length of the CDR3 is 15 residues. The CDR3 loop is CASSSLRDTNYEQYF. The DNA for the CDR3 is TGTGCCAGCTCTTCCCTACGGGACACCAACTACGAGCAGTACTTC. Full variable domain (remainder filled in from reference TRBV18 and TRBJ2-7): NAGVMQNPRHLVRRRGQEARLRCSPMKGHSHVYWYRQLPEEGLKFMVYLQKENIIDESGMPKERFSAEFPKEGPSILRIQQVVRGDSAAYFCASSSLRDTNYEQYFGPGTRLTVT.

This chain uses TRBV3-1 (or the pseudogene TRBV3-2) with TRBJ2-7, with a tentative D call TRBD2 (5 bases). CDR1 is LGHDT and CDR2 is YNNKEL in the germline V gene (reference sequence). CDR3 length: 16 residues. V was shortened by 1 base and J by 5 bases, with 18 bases between the two germline ends. CDR3 residues: CASSQAGVSGSDEQYF. CDR3 coding DNA: TGTGCCAGCAGCCAAGCCGGCGTCTCGGGGTCCGACGAGCAGTACTTC.

V and J are TRBV6-5 and TRBJ1-1, with D unresolved. Trimming took off 7 bases at V and 9 bases at J, with 15 bases between the two ends. This CDR3 contains 12 residues. Germline CDR1 and CDR2: MNHEY and SVGAGI. CDR3 bases: TGTGCCAGCACCTCCTCCGGGAGAAAAGCTTTCTTT. It encodes CASTSSGRKAFF.

The CDR3, as DNA: TGTGCCTGGAGTGTCTTGAAGGGGGCCAGCTATAGTGGCTACACCTTC. This encodes CAWSVLKGASYSGYTF. The chain uses TRBV30 and TRBJ1-2, with 7 bases identical to TRBD1. The trim removed 0 bases at V and 7 bases at J, leaving 14 bases unmatched. The CDR3 runs to 16 residues. Looked up from germline, CDR1 is GTSNPN and CDR2 is SVGIG (reference sequence). The full variable domain, with the rest looked up from reference TRBV30 and TRBJ1-2, is SQTIHQWPATLVQPVGSPLSLECTVEGTSNPNLYWYRQAAGRGLQLLFYSVGIGQISSEVPQNLSASRPQDRQFILSSKKLLLSDSGFYLCAWSVLKGASYSGYTFGSGTRLTVV.

The chain is built from TRBV3-1 (or the pseudogene TRBV3-2) and TRBJ2-7; TRBD2 matches 9 bases. V trimming: 4 bases; J trimming: 6 bases; junction bases outside the gene matches: 7. The CDR3 is made up of 14 amino acids. The germline gives CDR1 LGHDT, CDR2 YNNKEL (reference sequence). In DNA form, the CDR3 reads TGTGCCAGCAGCCTCCTTAGCGGGAGTGGCGAGCAGTACTTC. The encoded protein is CASSLLSGSGEQYF.

The genes are TRBV3-1 (or the pseudogene TRBV3-2) and TRBJ2-7; a weak D match, TRBD1 (5 bases). CDR3 length: 14 residues. Trimming stripped 2 bases from V and 2 bases from J, with 10 bases between. Germline V gene lookup returns CDR1 LGHDT and CDR2 YNNKEL (reference sequence). CDR3 DNA sequence: TGTGCCAGCAGCCAACAGGGTGGGGCCTACGAGCAGTACTTC. Protein: CASSQQGGAYEQYF.

Only one count was recorded for this clone. The genes are TRBV12-3 or TRBV12-4 and TRBJ2-1, with 7 bases identical to TRBD2. V lost 0 bases to trimming and J lost 12 bases; unmatched junction nucleotides: 5. There are 13 residues in the CDR3. This chain's CDR3 is CASSLALGRAQFF. CDR3 sequence (DNA): TGTGCCAGCAGTTTAGCGTTAGGGAGGGCGCAGTTCTTC.

This chain joins TRBV13 and TRBJ1-6; 7 bases are shared with TRBD1. After removal of 7 bases from V and 7 bases from J, the junction contained 10 bases not matched to a gene. This CDR3 contains 15 residues. CDR1 PRHDT and CDR2 FYEKMQ come from the germline V gene (reference sequence). This CDR3 reads CASKIMGTENSPLHF. The CDR3 nucleotides are TGTGCCAGCAAGATAATGGGGACAGAGAATTCACCCCTCCACTTT.

V is TRBV4-3 and J is TRBJ2-7; D is perhaps TRBD1 (5 bases). CDR1 is LGHNA and CDR2 is YSLEER in the germline V gene. Trimming stripped 0 bases from V and 2 bases from J, with 11 bases between. The CDR3 extends over 15 amino acids. The CDR3 region has the DNA TGCGCCAGCAGCCAAGAAATGCCAGGGCCCTACGAGCAGTACTTC. This codes for CASSQEMPGPYEQYF.

The chain is built from TRBV6-4 and TRBJ2-7; 9 positions agree with TRBD1. The germline CDR1 and CDR2 sequences are MRHNA and SNTAGT. J was trimmed by 0 bases and V by 8 bases; bases with no gene match: 17. The CDR3 loop spans 18 amino acids. The CDR3 DNA sequence: TGTGCCAGCGGTACAGGGGGCTCCCGTTACCTTAGCTCCTACGAGCAGTACTTC. Translation gives CASGTGGSRYLSSYEQYF.

This rearrangement joins TRBV14 to TRBJ1-2; possibly TRBD1 for D (6 bases). Germline V gives CDR1 SGHDN, CDR2 FVKESK. CDR3 length: 14 amino acids. Trimming stripped 5 bases from V and 5 bases from J, with 15 bases between. The CDR3 sequence: CASSSKLRGYGYTF. CDR3 coding DNA: TGTGCCAGCAGCTCGAAACTCAGGGGTTATGGCTACACCTTC.

V gene TRBV9 combines with J gene TRBJ2-5; a possible D gene is TRBD1 (7 bases). The V end lost 1 base, the J end lost 5 bases, and 15 bases lay between the germline ends. This CDR3 comprises 15 residues. Germline V gives CDR1 SGDLS, CDR2 YYNGEE. The CDR3 region is CASSVQGGYRETQYF. The CDR3 DNA is TGTGCCAGCAGCGTACAGGGGGGCTACAGGGAGACCCAGTACTTC.

The J gene is TRBJ1-5, the V gene TRBV12-3 or TRBV12-4; 7 nucleotides line up with TRBD1. The CDR3 runs 13 residues. Trimming at V came to 6 bases and at J to 8 bases, leaving 7 bases not matched to a gene. The CDR3 loop reads CASRRQGLEPQHF. As DNA, the CDR3 is TGTGCCAGCAGACGACAGGGACTGGAGCCCCAGCATTTT.

This rearrangement joins TRBV25-1 to TRBJ1-6, with D tentatively TRBD1 (5 bases). This CDR3 contains 15 residues. Trimming took 4 bases from V and 8 from J, leaving 15 bases between them. Germline CDR1 and CDR2: MGHDK and SYGVNS. The chain's CDR3 is CASSAYAGAYSPLHF. In nucleotides, the CDR3 is TGTGCCAGCAGTGCCTATGCTGGGGCATATTCACCCCTCCACTTT.

This clone was seen only a few times. The rearrangement uses TRBV6-5 and TRBJ1-1; 7 nucleotides match TRBD1. CDR1 is MNHEY and CDR2 is SVGAGI in the germline V gene. With 4 bases clipped from V and 5 bases from J, the junction kept 10 bases outside the gene matches. The CDR3 runs to 15 residues. In DNA, the CDR3 is TGTGCCAGCAGTTTCAAGACAGGGCGGGTGACTGAAGCTTTCTTT. Its translation is CASSFKTGRVTEAFF.

This clone appeared once. The V gene is TRBV7-3, the J gene TRBJ2-1, with D maybe TRBD2 (6 bases). The V end was cut by 5 bases, the J end by 8 bases, with 10 bases between. Germline V gene data show CDR1 as SGHTA and CDR2 as FQGTGA. The length of the CDR3 is 12 residues. The CDR3 bases are TGTGCCAGCAGCCCAAGCGGGCATGAGCAGTTCTTC. It specifies CASSPSGHEQFF.

The chain couples TRBV27 to TRBJ1-6; 8 bases are shared with TRBD1. The CDR3 extends over 15 amino acids. The germline gives CDR1 MNHEY, CDR2 SMNVEV (reference sequence). The V gene end was trimmed by 3 bases and the J gene end by 5 bases; junction bases not matched to a gene: 3. The CDR3 coding sequence is TGTGCCAGCAGTTTCAGGGGGCGAGATAATTCACCCCTCCACTTT. The encoded protein is CASSFRGRDNSPLHF.

The chain couples TRBV30 to TRBJ1-5; possibly TRBD1 for D (6 bases). This CDR3 region has 16 residues. Trimming removed 6 bases at V and 1 base at J, with 19 bases between. CDR1 is GTSNPN and CDR2 is SVGIG in the germline V gene (reference sequence). The DNA of the CDR3 is TGTGCCTGTACGCTAGGGGGTGGTGGGAGCAATCAGCCCCAGCATTTT. This codes for CACTLGGGGSNQPQHF.

The J gene is TRBJ2-3, the V gene TRBV12-5; D gene uncertain. The CDR3 has 11 residues. The germline V gene has CDR1 LGHNT and CDR2 FRNRAP. Trimming cost V 4 bases and J 6 bases, with 5 bases left between them. The chain's CDR3 is CASGSADTQYF. The CDR3 nucleotides read TGTGCTAGTGGTTCAGCGGATACGCAGTATTTT.

This clone was detected once. The chain couples TRBV5-1 to TRBJ1-2; D is undetermined. Germline loops: CDR1 SGHRS, CDR2 YFSETQ. Trimming shortened V by 4 bases and J by 3 bases, and 13 bases separated the two germline ends. The CDR3 covers 14 residues. DNA of the CDR3: TGCGCCAGCAGCCTGGTCAGTCACGACTATGGCTACACCTTC. Protein sequence: CASSLVSHDYGYTF.

This clone has a single count. The chain employs TRBV24-1 and TRBJ2-7; 7 bases align to TRBD2. The CDR3 consists of 14 residues. V lost 2 bases and J lost 9; bases outside the gene matches: 9. CDR1 is KGHDR and CDR2 is SFDVKD in the germline V gene. This CDR3 is CATSDSVSAGVQYF. The CDR3 DNA sequence: TGTGCCACCAGTGATTCAGTATCGGCGGGGGTGCAGTACTTC.

The V call is TRBV19, the J call TRBJ2-5; 11 positions match TRBD2. Looked up from germline, CDR1 is LNHDA and CDR2 is SQIVND (reference sequence). This CDR3 contains 18 residues. V trimming: 4 bases; J trimming: 0 bases; junction bases outside the gene matches: 10. CDR3 protein: CASSKGLAGGKYQETQYF. The CDR3 DNA reads as TGTGCCAGTAGTAAAGGGCTAGCGGGGGGAAAGTACCAAGAGACCCAGTACTTC.

This rearrangement joins TRBV6-5 to TRBJ2-1; TRBD2 is a possible D gene (6 bases). Germline values: CDR1 MNHEY, CDR2 SVGAGI. V gave up 2 bases and J gave up 7 bases, with 15 bases separating them. The CDR3 runs to 15 residues. The CDR3 loop reads CASSYKREFRNEQFF. The CDR3 DNA is TGTGCCAGCAGTTACAAACGGGAGTTTAGGAATGAGCAGTTCTTC.